This T cell receptor (beta chain) was recorded in a study of cytomegalovirus exposure and HLA in healthy donors. In germline, CDR1 is SEHNR, CDR2 FQNEAQ (reference sequence). V shed 5 bases and J shed 9 bases, with 22 bases lying between them. This CDR3 region has 15 residues. About this clone: What it recognizes is unknown.

PCR involved 60 Vbeta and 13 Jbeta primers. Method: immunoSEQ multiplex PCR; TCRdb's copy keeps in-frame clones and lacks some. The sample holds about 170,000 clones, roughly 85% seen once. Study-level results: It was reportedly the case that the classifier diagnosed cytomegalovirus status with high specificity and sensitivity.

The sequencing input was PBMCs. The sequence was collected from a male donor in good health and CMV-seronegative. The gene calls are TRBV7-9 and TRBJ1-1, with D tentatively TRBD1 (5 bases). CDR3 in DNA: TGTGCCAGCAGCCCCGAAGCGTCAGGGACTAGTCAAGCTTTCTTT. It codes for CASSPEASGTSQAFF. The full variable domain, completed using reference TRBV7-9 and TRBJ1-1, is DTGVSQNPRHKITKRGQNVTFRCDPISEHNRLYWYRQTLGQGPEFLTYFQNEAQLEKSRLLSDRFSAERPKGSFSTLEIQRTEQGDSAMYLCASSPEASGTSQAFFGQGTRLTVV.